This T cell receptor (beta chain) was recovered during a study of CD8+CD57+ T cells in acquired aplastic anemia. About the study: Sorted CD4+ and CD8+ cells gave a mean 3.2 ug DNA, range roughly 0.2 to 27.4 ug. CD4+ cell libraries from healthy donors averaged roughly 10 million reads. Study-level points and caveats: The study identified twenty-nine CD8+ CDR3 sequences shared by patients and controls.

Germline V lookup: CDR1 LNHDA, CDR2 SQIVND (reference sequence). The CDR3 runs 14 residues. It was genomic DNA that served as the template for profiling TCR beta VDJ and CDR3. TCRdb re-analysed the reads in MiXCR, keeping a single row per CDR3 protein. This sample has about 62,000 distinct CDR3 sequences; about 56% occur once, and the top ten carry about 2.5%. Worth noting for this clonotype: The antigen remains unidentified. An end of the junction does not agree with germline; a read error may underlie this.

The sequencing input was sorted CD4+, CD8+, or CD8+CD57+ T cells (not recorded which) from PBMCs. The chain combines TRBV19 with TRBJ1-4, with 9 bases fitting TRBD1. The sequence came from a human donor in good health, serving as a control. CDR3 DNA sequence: TGTGCCAGTAGTATGCGGGACAGGGATGTAAAACTGTTTTTC. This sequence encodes CASSMRDRDVKLFF. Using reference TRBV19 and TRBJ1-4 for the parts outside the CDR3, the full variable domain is DGGITQSPKYLFRKEGQNVTLSCEQNLNHDAMYWYRQDPGQGLRLIYYSQIVNDFQKGDIAEGYSVSREKKESFPLTVTSAQKNPTAFYLCASSMRDRDVKLFFGSGTQLSVL.